The 22 T cell receptor beta chains in this list originate from one sample, sequenced in a study of radiation and T cells in renal cell carcinoma. Time point specified: blood 2 weeks post-SBRT. Treatment specified: 15 Gy SBRT to primary tumor, nephrectomy 4 weeks later. Assay used: immunoSEQ multiplex PCR; TCRdb lists only in-frame clones, some missing. The sample lists 120,000 or so clones, about four fifths occurring once. Material: blood, obtained from a patient whose treatment included radiotherapy and nephrectomy. The source of these receptors is a man aged 45 to 65 with renal cell carcinoma.

V gene TRBV7-3 combines with J gene TRBJ2-3, with D tentatively TRBD2 (5 bases). V was pared by 5 bases and J by 7 bases, with 16 bases between. Germline V gives CDR1 SGHTA, CDR2 FQGTGA. CDR3 length equals 14 residues. The CDR3, as DNA: TGTGCCAGCAGCAAAGGTGGGAGCAAACATACGCAGTATTTT. Protein sequence: CASSKGGSKHTQYF.

The gene calls are TRBV28 and TRBJ1-5, with a possible D match to TRBD1 (5 bases). CDR1 and CDR2 (germline): MDHEN, SYDVKM. The V gene lost 3 bases and the J gene lost 2 bases, with 17 bases spanning the gap. This CDR3 region has 17 residues. The CDR3 here is CASSFVPRDVGNQPQHF. The CDR3 nucleotides read TGTGCCAGCAGTTTCGTCCCCAGGGATGTAGGCAATCAGCCCCAGCATTTT.

J is TRBJ2-5 and V is TRBV5-1, with D tentatively TRBD2 (5 bases). This CDR3 contains 15 residues. Germline V gene sequence: CDR1 SGHRS, CDR2 YFSETQ. The V end was cut by 0 bases, the J end by 5 bases, with 14 bases between. CDR3: CASSLGGPTGETQYF. The CDR3 DNA reads TGCGCCAGCAGCTTGGGTGGGCCGACGGGGGAGACCCAGTACTTC.

The rearrangement uses TRBV7-6 and TRBJ2-7; 9 bases map to TRBD2. CDR1 is SGHVS and CDR2 is FNYEAQ in the germline V gene. Losses at the gene ends were 5 bases for V and 4 bases for J; bases not matched to a gene: 6. The CDR3 loop spans 14 amino acids. CDR3 coding DNA: TGTGCCAGCAGCAGTAGCGGGAGAGAATACGAGCAGTACTTC. It encodes CASSSSGREYEQYF. Full variable domain (outside the CDR3, taken from reference TRBV7-6 and TRBJ2-7): GAGVSQSPRYKVTKRGQDVALRCDPISGHVSLYWYRQALGQGPEFLTYFNYEAQQDKSGLPNDRFSAERPEGSISTLTIQRTEQRDSAMYRCASSSSGREYEQYFGPGTRLTVT.

The rearrangement links TRBV2 to TRBJ2-5, with unresolved D. The CDR3 totals 14 residues. Per germline, CDR1 SNHLY and CDR2 FYNNEI. The V gene lost 5 bases and the J gene lost 3 bases, with 13 bases spanning the gap. The CDR3 spells CASSNPPGEETQYF. The DNA of the CDR3 is TGTGCCAGCAGTAATCCCCCAGGCGAAGAGACCCAGTACTTC.

J is TRBJ2-5 and V is TRBV2; 8 bases map to TRBD1. Germline V gene sequence: CDR1 SNHLY, CDR2 FYNNEI. This CDR3 contains 15 residues. With 1 base clipped from V and 6 bases from J, the junction kept 7 bases outside the gene matches. The CDR3 here is CASSEGPGGEKTQYF. Written as DNA, the CDR3 is TGTGCCAGCAGTGAAGGGCCAGGGGGCGAGAAGACCCAGTACTTC.

V is TRBV5-1 and J is TRBJ2-5, with TRBD2 matching over 9 bases. V lost 2 bases, J lost 3 bases, and 5 bases stayed unmatched. Germline V gene data show CDR1 as SGHRS and CDR2 as YFSETQ. The CDR3 contains 15 residues. CDR3 bases: TGCGCCAGCAGCTTACCGTTAGCGGGAGAAGAGACCCAGTACTTC. Translation gives CASSLPLAGEETQYF.

This rearrangement joins TRBV7-2 to TRBJ2-2; TRBD2 matches at 9 bases. The CDR3 has 18 residues. V lost 5 bases and J lost 6; bases outside the gene matches: 16. Germline CDR1 and CDR2: SGHTA and FQGNSA. The CDR3 sequence is CASSPIAGANVGSGELFF. The CDR3 nucleotides read TGTGCCAGCAGCCCAATAGCGGGGGCTAACGTGGGGTCCGGGGAGCTGTTTTTT.

The rearrangement joins TRBV5-4 to TRBJ2-1; the D gene is possibly TRBD2 (5 bases). Germline V lookup: CDR1 SGHNT, CDR2 YYREEE (reference sequence). V lost 4 bases, J lost 4 bases, and 15 bases lay in between. The CDR3 extends over 15 amino acids. CDR3 nucleotides: TGTGCCAGCAGCCCAGCGGACCCGCTATACAATGAGCAGTTCTTC. Translation gives CASSPADPLYNEQFF.

This clone appeared a single time. This sequence joins TRBV9 and TRBJ1-6; 7 positions agree with TRBD1. Losses at the gene ends were 0 bases for V and 9 bases for J; bases not matched to a gene: 6. This CDR3 has 15 residues. Germline V gene data show CDR1 as SGDLS and CDR2 as YYNGEE. The CDR3 DNA sequence: TGTGCCAGCAGCGTAGATCAGGGGGAGAGTTCACCCCTCCACTTT. Its translation: CASSVDQGESSPLHF.

V and J are TRBV29-1 and TRBJ1-3; D is undetermined. V was trimmed by 4 bases and J by 0 bases, leaving 7 bases between them. The CDR3 runs to 13 residues. The germline gives CDR1 SQVTM, CDR2 ANQGSEA. The CDR3 nucleotides are TGCAGCGTTGCCTTGGCCTCTGGAAACACCATATATTTT. Amino acids: CSVALASGNTIYF. Filled out from reference TRBV29-1 and TRBJ1-3, the complete variable domain reads SAVISQKPSRDICQRGTSLTIQCQVDSQVTMMFWYRQQPGQSLTLIATANQGSEATYESGFVIDKFPISRPNLTFSTLTVSNMSPEDSSIYLCSVALASGNTIYFGEGSWLTVV.

This clone showed up just a few times. This chain links TRBV5-1 with TRBJ1-3; D gene unclear. The CDR3 has 15 amino acids. The germline V and J ends were trimmed by 3 bases and 0 bases, with 10 bases remaining between them. Germline V gives CDR1 SGHRS, CDR2 YFSETQ. The CDR3 loop is CASSWRGSSGNTIYF. The CDR3 bases are TGCGCCAGCAGCTGGCGCGGAAGCTCTGGAAACACCATATATTTT. Based on the CDR3 plus reference TRBV5-1 and TRBJ1-3, the full variable domain is KAGVTQTPRYLIKTRGQQVTLSCSPISGHRSVSWYQQTPGQGLQFLFEYFSETQRNKGNFPGRFSGRQFSNSRSEMNVSTLELGDSALYLCASSWRGSSGNTIYFGEGSWLTVV.

V usage is TRBV2 and J usage is TRBJ2-7; D is undetermined. CDR3 length equals 12 residues. In germline, CDR1 is SNHLY, CDR2 FYNNEI. Deletions cut 2 bases from V and 3 bases from J, with 5 bases between. The CDR3 DNA sequence: TGTGCCAGCAGTGAATTCCGCTACGAGCAGTACTTC. This translates into CASSEFRYEQYF.

V usage is TRBV10-3 and J usage is TRBJ1-5, with D perhaps matching TRBD1 (6 bases). Trimming stripped 2 bases from V and 6 bases from J, with 23 bases between. CDR1 and CDR2 (germline): ENHRY, SYGVKD. The CDR3 sequence is 18 residues long. The CDR3 loop is CAISEARGGSNLAQPQHF. The CDR3 nucleotides read TGTGCCATCAGTGAGGCCCGAGGGGGGTCTAACTTGGCTCAGCCCCAGCATTTT.

This CDR3 reads CASSYSASGLEAFF. The CDR3 coding sequence is TGTGCCAGCAGTTACTCGGCGTCCGGGCTAGAAGCTTTCTTT. V usage is TRBV6-6 and J usage is TRBJ1-1; no clear D. V gave up 0 bases and J gave up 8 bases, with 13 bases separating them. This CDR3 region has 14 residues. Germline V gene lookup returns CDR1 MNHNY and CDR2 SVGAGI (reference sequence).

V usage is TRBV7-2 and J usage is TRBJ2-2, with 10 bases lining up with TRBD2. The germline CDR1 and CDR2 sequences are SGHTA and FQGNSA. The CDR3 is 15 residues long. Trimming cost V 3 bases and J 7 bases; bases outside gene matches: 5. The CDR3 coding sequence is TGTGCCAGCAGCTTTTTAGCGGGAGGATACGGGGAGCTGTTTTTT. The encoded protein is CASSFLAGGYGELFF.

This clone was observed a handful of times. This rearrangement joins TRBV30 to TRBJ1-1; D unresolved. The V gene's germline CDR1 is GTSNPN and CDR2 SVGIG (reference sequence). The CDR3 spans 14 residues. The V gene lost 5 bases and the J gene lost 0 bases, with 13 bases spanning the gap. CDR3 in amino acids: CAWSGFPMNTEAFF. For the CDR3, the DNA is TGTGCCTGGTCCGGGTTTCCCATGAACACTGAAGCTTTCTTT. The full variable domain, in which reference TRBV30 and TRBJ1-1 provide the parts outside the CDR3, is SQTIHQWPATLVQPVGSPLSLECTVEGTSNPNLYWYRQAAGRGLQLLFYSVGIGQISSEVPQNLSASRPQDRQFILSSKKLLLSDSGFYLCAWSGFPMNTEAFFGQGTRLTVV.

The chain combines TRBV5-1 with TRBJ2-2; D unresolved. The CDR3 spans 14 residues. CDR1 is SGHRS and CDR2 is YFSETQ in the germline V gene. V lost 2 bases and J lost 5, with 10 bases in between. CDR3 protein: CASSFLGQTGELFF. DNA of the CDR3: TGCGCCAGCAGCTTTTTAGGGCAAACCGGGGAGCTGTTTTTT.

The rearrangement links TRBV19 to TRBJ1-5, with a weak D call TRBD1 (5 bases). The length of the CDR3 is 12 residues. V lost 8 bases and J lost 3, with 8 bases in between. Germline CDR1 LNHDA, CDR2 SQIVND (reference sequence). The CDR3 spells CASGGYNQPQHF. CDR3 DNA sequence: TGTGCCAGTGGGGGTTACAATCAGCCCCAGCATTTT.

This clone was detected only a few times. This chain links TRBV18 with TRBJ1-4, with a weak D call TRBD1 (5 bases). The CDR3 sequence is 15 residues long. Per germline, CDR1 KGHSH and CDR2 LQKENI. Between the trimmed V and J ends, which lost 2 bases and 8 bases, there was a span of 15 bases. In DNA, the CDR3 is TGTGCCAGCTCACCAAGTTTCAGGGTTGGGGAAAAACTGTTTTTT. This gives the protein CASSPSFRVGEKLFF. The full variable domain, its missing parts supplied by reference TRBV18 and TRBJ1-4, is NAGVMQNPRHLVRRRGQEARLRCSPMKGHSHVYWYRQLPEEGLKFMVYLQKENIIDESGMPKERFSAEFPKEGPSILRIQQVVRGDSAAYFCASSPSFRVGEKLFFGSGTQLSVL.

Turning to this clone: The sample has other DNA sequences that encode this CDR3 too. The V call is TRBV2, the J call TRBJ2-3, with D perhaps matching TRBD1 (6 bases). The germline V gene has CDR1 SNHLY and CDR2 FYNNEI. Trimming took off 7 bases at V and 6 bases at J, with 20 bases between the two ends. The CDR3 length is 15 residues. CDR3 loop: CASKPRDTLIDTQYF. DNA for the CDR3: TGTGCCAGCAAGCCCCGGGACACCCTGATTGATACGCAGTATTTT.

The sample holds a few counts of this clone. The rearrangement uses TRBV4-1 and TRBJ1-3, with D uncertain. The germline V and J ends were trimmed by 1 base and 0 bases, with 7 bases remaining between them. CDR3 length equals 15 residues. Germline V gene data show CDR1 as MGHRA and CDR2 as YSYEKL. CDR3 DNA sequence: TGCGCCAGCAGCCAAGGAGGCAACTCTGGAAACACCATATATTTT. It specifies CASSQGGNSGNTIYF.